The T cell receptor (beta chain) described here comes from a study of shared clonotypes between healthy human individuals. For the study at large: Samples came from two female and a few male donors aged 18 to 49.

The assay ran at deep level. Sequencing was performed with immunoSEQ multiplex PCR; in TCRdb, only in-frame clones are kept and a portion is missing. The sample lists fewer than 1.8 million clones, just under 99% occurring once. CD4+ cells were split into CD45RA+ naive and CD45RA-negative memory subsets. V was cut by 5 bases and J by 13 bases, with 3 bases left in between. The germline CDR1 and CDR2 sequences are SNHLY and FYNNEI. CDR3 length: 8 residues. Sequenced material: naive CD4+ T cells sorted from blood. Documented subset: CD45RA+ positively selected. This TCR came from a man aged 30-40 years in good health. This chain joins TRBV2 and TRBJ2-1; D gene unclear. CDR3 sequence reads: CASSTQFF. DNA of the CDR3: TGTGCCAGCAGTACTCAGTTCTTC.